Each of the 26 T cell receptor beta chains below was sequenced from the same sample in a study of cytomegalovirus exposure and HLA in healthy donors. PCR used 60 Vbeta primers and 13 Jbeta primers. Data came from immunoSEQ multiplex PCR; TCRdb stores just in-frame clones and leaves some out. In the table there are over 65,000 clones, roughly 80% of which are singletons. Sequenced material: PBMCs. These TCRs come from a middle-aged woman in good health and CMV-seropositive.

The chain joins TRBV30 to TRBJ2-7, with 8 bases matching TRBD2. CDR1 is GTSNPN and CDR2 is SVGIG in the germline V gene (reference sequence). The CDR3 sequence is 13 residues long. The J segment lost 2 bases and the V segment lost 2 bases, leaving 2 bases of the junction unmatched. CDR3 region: CAWSPGRAYEQYF. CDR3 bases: TGTGCCTGGAGTCCCGGGAGGGCCTACGAGCAGTACTTC.

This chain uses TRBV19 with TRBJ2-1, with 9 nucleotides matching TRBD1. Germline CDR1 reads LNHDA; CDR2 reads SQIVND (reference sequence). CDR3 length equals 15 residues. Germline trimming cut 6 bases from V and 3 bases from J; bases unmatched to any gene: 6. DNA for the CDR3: TGTGCCAGTAGACCCGGGACAGGGAACTACAATGAGCAGTTCTTC. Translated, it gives CASRPGTGNYNEQFF.

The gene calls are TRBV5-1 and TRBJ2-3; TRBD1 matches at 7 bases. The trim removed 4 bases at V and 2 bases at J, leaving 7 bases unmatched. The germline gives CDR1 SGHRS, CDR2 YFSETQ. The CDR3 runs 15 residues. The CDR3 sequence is CASSGGQSFTDTQYF. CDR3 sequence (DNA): TGCGCCAGCAGCGGGGGACAGAGTTTCACAGATACGCAGTATTTT.

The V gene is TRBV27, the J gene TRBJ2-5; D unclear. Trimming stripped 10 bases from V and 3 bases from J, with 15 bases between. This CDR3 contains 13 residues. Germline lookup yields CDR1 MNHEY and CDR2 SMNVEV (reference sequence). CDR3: CATPVLPKETQYF. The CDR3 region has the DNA TGTGCCACCCCTGTACTTCCAAAAGAGACCCAGTACTTC.

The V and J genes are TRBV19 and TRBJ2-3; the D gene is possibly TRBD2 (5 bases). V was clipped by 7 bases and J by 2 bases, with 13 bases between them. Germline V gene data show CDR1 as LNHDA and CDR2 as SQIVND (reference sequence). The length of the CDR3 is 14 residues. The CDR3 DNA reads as TGTGCCAGTACCCCCCGGGGTTACACAGATACGCAGTATTTT. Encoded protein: CASTPRGYTDTQYF.

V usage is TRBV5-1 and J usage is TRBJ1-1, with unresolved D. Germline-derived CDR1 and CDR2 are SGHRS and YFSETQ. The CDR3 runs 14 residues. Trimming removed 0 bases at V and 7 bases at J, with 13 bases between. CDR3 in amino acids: CASSLASLENEAFF. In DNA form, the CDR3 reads TGCGCCAGCAGCTTGGCCTCTCTAGAAAATGAAGCTTTCTTT. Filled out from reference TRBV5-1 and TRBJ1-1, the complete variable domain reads KAGVTQTPRYLIKTRGQQVTLSCSPISGHRSVSWYQQTPGQGLQFLFEYFSETQRNKGNFPGRFSGRQFSNSRSEMNVSTLELGDSALYLCASSLASLENEAFFGQGTRLTVV.

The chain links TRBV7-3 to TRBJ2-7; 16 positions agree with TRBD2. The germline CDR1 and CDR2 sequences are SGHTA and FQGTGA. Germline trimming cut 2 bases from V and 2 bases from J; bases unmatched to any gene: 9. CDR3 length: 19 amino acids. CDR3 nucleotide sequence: TGTGCCAGCAGCTTAGGCCCGGGACTAGCGGGAGGGGGAACCTACGAGCAGTACTTC. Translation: CASSLGPGLAGGGTYEQYF.

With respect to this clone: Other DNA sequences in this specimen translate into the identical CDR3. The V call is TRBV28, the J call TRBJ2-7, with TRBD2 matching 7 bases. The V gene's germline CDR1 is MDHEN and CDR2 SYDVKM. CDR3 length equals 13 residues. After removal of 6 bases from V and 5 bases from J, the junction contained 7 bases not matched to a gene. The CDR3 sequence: CASRSSGLDEQYF. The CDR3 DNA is TGTGCCAGCAGGTCTAGCGGTTTGGACGAGCAGTACTTC.

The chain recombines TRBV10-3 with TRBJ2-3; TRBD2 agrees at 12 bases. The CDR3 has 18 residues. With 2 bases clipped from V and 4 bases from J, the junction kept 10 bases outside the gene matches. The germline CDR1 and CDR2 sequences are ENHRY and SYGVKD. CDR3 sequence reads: CAISEGLAGGPTPDTQYF. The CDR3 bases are TGTGCCATCAGTGAGGGGCTAGCGGGAGGGCCTACACCAGATACGCAGTATTTT.

CDR3 residues: CACDGRGSGELFF. The CDR3 DNA reads TGTGCCTGTGACGGCAGGGGGTCCGGGGAGCTGTTTTTT. V and J are TRBV30 and TRBJ2-2, with 7 positions matching TRBD1. Germline CDR1 GTSNPN, CDR2 SVGIG (reference sequence). J lost 6 bases, V lost 6 bases, and 7 bases had no gene match. The CDR3 has 13 amino acids.

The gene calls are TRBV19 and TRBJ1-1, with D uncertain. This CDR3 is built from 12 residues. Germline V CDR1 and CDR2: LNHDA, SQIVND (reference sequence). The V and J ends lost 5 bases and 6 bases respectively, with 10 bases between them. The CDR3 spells CASSLPAAEAFF. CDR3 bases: TGTGCCAGTAGTCTACCCGCGGCTGAAGCTTTCTTT.

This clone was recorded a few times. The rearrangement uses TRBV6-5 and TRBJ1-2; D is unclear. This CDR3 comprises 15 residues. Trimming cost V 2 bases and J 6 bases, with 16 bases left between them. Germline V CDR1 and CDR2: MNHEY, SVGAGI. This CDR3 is CASSYTVGRLDGYTF. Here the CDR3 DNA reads TGTGCCAGCAGTTACACGGTCGGCAGGTTGGATGGCTACACCTTC.

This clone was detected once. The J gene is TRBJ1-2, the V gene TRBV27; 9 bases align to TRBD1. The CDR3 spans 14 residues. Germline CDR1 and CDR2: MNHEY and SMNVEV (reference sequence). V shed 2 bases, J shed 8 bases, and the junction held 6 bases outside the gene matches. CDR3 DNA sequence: TGTGCCAGCAGTTTAGCACAGGGGGCTTCGGGCTACACCTTC. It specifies CASSLAQGASGYTF.

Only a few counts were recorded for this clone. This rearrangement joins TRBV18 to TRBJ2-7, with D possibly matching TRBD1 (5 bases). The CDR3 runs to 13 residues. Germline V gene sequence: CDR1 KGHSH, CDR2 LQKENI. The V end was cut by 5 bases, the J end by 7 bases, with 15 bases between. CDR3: CASSMTDSREQYF. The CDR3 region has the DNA TGTGCCAGCTCAATGACAGATTCTAGGGAGCAGTACTTC.

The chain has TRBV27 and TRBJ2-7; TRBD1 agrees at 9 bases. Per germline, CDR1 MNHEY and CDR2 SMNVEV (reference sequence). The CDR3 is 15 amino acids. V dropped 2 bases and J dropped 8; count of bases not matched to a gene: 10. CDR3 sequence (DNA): TGTGCCAGCAGTTTAGGACAGGGGATTTCCCAGAAGCAGTACTTC. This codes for CASSLGQGISQKQYF.

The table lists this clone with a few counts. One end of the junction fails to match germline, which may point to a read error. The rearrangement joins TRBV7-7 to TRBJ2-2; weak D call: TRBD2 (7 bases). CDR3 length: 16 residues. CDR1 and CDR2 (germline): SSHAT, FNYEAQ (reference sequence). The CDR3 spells CASSLVGGPNTGELFF. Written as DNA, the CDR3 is TGTGCTAGCAGCTTAGTGGGGGGGCCGAACACCGGGGAGCTGTTTTTT.

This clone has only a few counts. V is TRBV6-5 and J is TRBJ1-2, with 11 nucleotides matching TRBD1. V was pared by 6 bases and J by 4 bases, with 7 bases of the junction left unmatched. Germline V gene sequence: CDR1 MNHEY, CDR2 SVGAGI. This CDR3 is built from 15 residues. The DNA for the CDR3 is TGTGCCAGCAGCCCGGACAGGGGGCCCCTCTATGGCTACACCTTC. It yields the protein CASSPDRGPLYGYTF.

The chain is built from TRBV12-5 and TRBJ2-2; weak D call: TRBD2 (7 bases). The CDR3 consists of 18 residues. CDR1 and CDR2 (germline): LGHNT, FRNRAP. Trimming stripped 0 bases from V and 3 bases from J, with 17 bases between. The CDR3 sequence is CASGLVPTGTIDTGELFF. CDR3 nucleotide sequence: TGTGCTAGTGGTTTGGTACCCACAGGGACTATCGACACCGGGGAGCTGTTTTTT.

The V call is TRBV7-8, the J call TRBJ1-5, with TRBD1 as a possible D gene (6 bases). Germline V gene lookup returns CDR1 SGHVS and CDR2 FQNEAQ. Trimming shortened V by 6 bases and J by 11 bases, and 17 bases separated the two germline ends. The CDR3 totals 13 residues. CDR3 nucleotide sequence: TGTGCCAGCAGTAACCGGGGTCAGGGGACCCAGCATTTT. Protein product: CASSNRGQGTQHF. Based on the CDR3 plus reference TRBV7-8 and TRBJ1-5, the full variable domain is GAGVSQSPRYKVAKRGQDVALRCDPISGHVSLFWYQQALGQGPEFLTYFQNEAQLDKSGLPSDRFFAERPEGSVSTLKIQRTQQEDSAVYLCASSNRGQGTQHFGDGTRLSIL.

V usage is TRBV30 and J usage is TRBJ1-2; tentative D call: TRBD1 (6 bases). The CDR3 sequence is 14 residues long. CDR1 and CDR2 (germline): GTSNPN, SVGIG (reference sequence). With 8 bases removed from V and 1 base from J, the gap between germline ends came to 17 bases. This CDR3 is CAGIGGAINYGYTF. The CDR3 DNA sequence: TGTGCCGGGATCGGGGGGGCCATTAACTATGGCTACACCTTC. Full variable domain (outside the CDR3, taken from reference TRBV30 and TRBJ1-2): SQTIHQWPATLVQPVGSPLSLECTVEGTSNPNLYWYRQAAGRGLQLLFYSVGIGQISSEVPQNLSASRPQDRQFILSSKKLLLSDSGFYLCAGIGGAINYGYTFGSGTRLTVV.

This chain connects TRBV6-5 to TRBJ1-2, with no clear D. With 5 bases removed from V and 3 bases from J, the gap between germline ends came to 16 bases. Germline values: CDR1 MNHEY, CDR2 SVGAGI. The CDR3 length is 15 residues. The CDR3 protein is CASSTTPTDHYGYTF. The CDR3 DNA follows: TGTGCCAGCAGTACTACCCCGACCGACCACTATGGCTACACCTTC.

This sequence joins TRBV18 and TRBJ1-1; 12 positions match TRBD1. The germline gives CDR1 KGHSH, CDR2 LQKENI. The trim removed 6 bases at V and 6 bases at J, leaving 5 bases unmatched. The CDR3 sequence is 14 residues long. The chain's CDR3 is CASSPGQGAPEAFF. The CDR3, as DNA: TGTGCCAGCTCGCCGGGACAGGGGGCACCTGAAGCTTTCTTT.

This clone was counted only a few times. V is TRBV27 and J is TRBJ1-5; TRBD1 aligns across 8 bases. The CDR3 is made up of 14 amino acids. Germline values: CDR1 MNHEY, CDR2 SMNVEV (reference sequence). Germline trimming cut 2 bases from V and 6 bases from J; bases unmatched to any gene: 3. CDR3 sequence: CASSLDRGVQPQHF. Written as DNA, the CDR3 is TGTGCCAGCAGTTTAGACAGGGGTGTTCAGCCCCAGCATTTT.

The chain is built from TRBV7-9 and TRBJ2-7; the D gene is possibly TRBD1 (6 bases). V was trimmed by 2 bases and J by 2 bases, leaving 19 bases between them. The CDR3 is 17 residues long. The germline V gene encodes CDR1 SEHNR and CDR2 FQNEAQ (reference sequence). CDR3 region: CASSLTTGTPIPYEQYF. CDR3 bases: TGTGCCAGCAGCTTAACGACCGGGACACCGATCCCCTACGAGCAGTACTTC.

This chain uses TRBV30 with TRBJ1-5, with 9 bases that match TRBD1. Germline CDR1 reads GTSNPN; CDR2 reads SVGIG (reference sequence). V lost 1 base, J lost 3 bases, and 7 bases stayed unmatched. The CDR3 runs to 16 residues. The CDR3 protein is CAWSALTGGFNQPQHF. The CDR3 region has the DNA TGTGCCTGGAGTGCCCTCACAGGGGGCTTCAATCAGCCCCAGCATTTT.

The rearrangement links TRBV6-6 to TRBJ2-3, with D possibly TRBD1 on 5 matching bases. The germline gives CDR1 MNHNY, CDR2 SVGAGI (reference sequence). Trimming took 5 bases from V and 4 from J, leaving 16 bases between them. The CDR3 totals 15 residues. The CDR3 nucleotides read TGTGCCAGCAGTCCCGGAGCAGGGCCGGCAGATACGCAGTATTTT. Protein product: CASSPGAGPADTQYF.